These T cell receptor beta chains were read from a single sample in a study of vaccination and CD4 T cells after COVID-19. These receptors have no known antigen. TCRdb reprocessed the PCR reads via MiXCR and lists one record per CDR3 protein. The sample lists approximately 24,000 distinct CDR3 sequences, about 67% occurring once. Sequences were derived from CD4+ T cells from blood, cultured in vitro, sampled after SARS-CoV-2 vaccination. The receptors here all came from a human donor who received a COVID-19 vaccine. CDR3s include the opening cysteine and the closing phenylalanine or tryptophan. Fields, in order: V gene, CDR3 length, D gene, clone size, J gene, CDR3 protein, CDR3 DNA. A D gene is named only where the DNA matches it firmly. Size is stated for part of the rows, as once, few or many counts, or as a class when the clone is expanded.

>TRBV7-2|14|TRBD1|few|TRBJ1-4
CASSPGQGREKLFF
TGTGCCAGCAGCCCGGGACAGGGACGCGAAAAACTGTTTTTT
>TRBV19|16|TRBD1|NA|TRBJ1-5
CASSILRTGSVQPQHF
TGTGCCAGTAGCATCCTTAGGACAGGGAGTGTCCAGCCCCAGCATTTT
>TRBV5-1|14|TRBD2|NA|TRBJ2-7
CASSPSGGAYEQYF
TGCGCCAGCAGCCCCAGCGGGGGGGCCTACGAGCAGTACTTC
>TRBV11-3|16|NA|few|TRBJ1-6
CASSLDFSGGLSPLHF
TGTGCCAGCAGCTTAGATTTTTCGGGGGGGCTTTCACCCCTCCACTTT
>TRBV6-1|15|NA|NA|TRBJ2-7
CASSTEQGPYYEQYF
TGTGCCAGCAGCACCGAACAGGGCCCTTACTACGAGCAGTACTTC
>TRBV2|17|TRBD2|few|TRBJ2-1
CASSLGLAGGWSDEQFF
TGTGCCAGCAGTTTGGGACTAGCGGGGGGGTGGAGCGATGAGCAGTTCTTC
>TRBV7-9|13|NA|NA|TRBJ2-3
CASSYASTDTQYF
TGTGCCAGCAGCTATGCTAGCACAGATACGCAGTATTTT
>TRBV5-1|14|NA|NA|TRBJ1-1
CASSLAGGDTEAFF
TGCGCCAGCAGCTTGGCTGGGGGGGACACTGAAGCTTTCTTT
>TRBV12-3/TRBV12-4|14|NA|NA|TRBJ2-3
CASRTLEGTDTQYF
TGTGCCAGCAGAACCCTCGAAGGCACAGATACGCAGTATTTT
>TRBV5-4|15|NA|NA|TRBJ1-1
CASSLAGALNTEAFF
TGTGCCAGCAGCTTGGCAGGGGCTTTGAACACTGAAGCTTTCTTT
>TRBV12-3/TRBV12-4|17|TRBD1|NA|TRBJ1-1
CASSFFGQGAGNTEAFF
TGTGCCAGCAGTTTCTTCGGGCAGGGGGCCGGGAACACTGAAGCTTTCTTT
>TRBV2|14|NA|NA|TRBJ1-1
CASSREGRATEAFF
TGTGCCAGCAGTAGGGAGGGAAGGGCCACTGAAGCTTTCTTT
>TRBV2|15|TRBD1|NA|TRBJ1-6
CASSEEGRGFSPLHF
TGTGCCAGCAGTGAAGAAGGCAGGGGGTTTTCACCCCTCCACTTT
>TRBV15|14|NA|NA|TRBJ2-7
CATSRGGTGYEQYF
TGTGCCACCAGCAGAGGTGGGACGGGCTACGAGCAGTACTTC
>TRBV7-9|14|NA|NA|TRBJ2-5
CASSPGDIRETQYF
TGTGCCAGCAGCCCGGGAGATATAAGAGAGACCCAGTACTTC
>TRBV7-9|16|NA|few|TRBJ2-1
CASSFKVGVSYNEQFF
TGTGCCAGCAGCTTCAAGGTTGGGGTCTCCTACAATGAGCAGTTCTTC
>TRBV19|18|TRBD1|NA|TRBJ1-5
CASSSQFVGTGYNQPQHF
TGTGCCAGTAGTTCACAGTTCGTCGGGACAGGGTACAATCAGCCCCAGCATTTT
>TRBV6-1|16|TRBD1|few|TRBJ1-5
CAQQGQIAYSNQPQHF
TGTGCCCAACAGGGACAGATAGCCTATAGCAATCAGCCCCAGCATTTT
>TRBV6-1|12|NA|few|TRBJ2-3
CASSRTTDTQYF
TGTGCCAGCAGTCGAACCACAGATACGCAGTATTTT
>TRBV11-3|13|NA|NA|TRBJ2-5
CASSLDIVETQYF
TGTGCCAGCAGCTTAGACATCGTGGAGACCCAGTACTTC
>TRBV19|15|TRBD1|NA|TRBJ1-6
CASSINRGENSPLHF
TGTGCCAGTAGTATAAACAGGGGTGAAAATTCACCCCTCCACTTT
>TRBV7-6|12|NA|NA|TRBJ1-1
CASGTPNTEAFF
TGTGCCAGCGGGACACCTAACACTGAAGCTTTCTTT
>TRBV24-1|14|NA|few|TRBJ2-5
CATSEESGQETQYF
TGTGCCACCAGTGAGGAGTCGGGACAAGAGACCCAGTACTTC
>TRBV7-8|13|NA|few|TRBJ1-5
CASSWAGNQPQHF
TGTGCCAGCAGCTGGGCCGGCAATCAGCCCCAGCATTTT
>TRBV7-2|17|TRBD2|few|TRBJ2-3
CASSPRIGAGGRDTQYF
TGTGCCAGCAGCCCCCGGATTGGGGCGGGGGGGCGAGATACGCAGTATTTT
>TRBV20-1|13|TRBD1|NA|TRBJ2-1
CSAPTGGNNEQFF
TGCAGTGCCCCGACAGGGGGTAACAATGAGCAGTTCTTC